A selection of T cell receptor beta chains follows, all from one sample in a study of shared clonotypes between healthy human individuals. The data were produced by immunoSEQ multiplex PCR, yet TCRdb's version contains in-frame clones alone and is incomplete. There are some 1,900,000 clones in the sample; about 95% occur only once, and under 1.5% lies in the top ten. Specimen: naive CD8+ T cells sorted from blood. Every receptor here comes from a man between 18 and 29 years old in good health. Both conserved end residues are part of each CDR3. A D gene is named only where the DNA matches it firmly. Clone size is stated in some rows and not others, as once, few, many or a class when expanded.

TRBV27	-	TRBJ2-2	-	TGTGCCAGCAGCCTGGGGGACTACACCGGGGAGCTGTTTTTT	CASSLGDYTGELFF
TRBV29-1	-	TRBJ2-7	-	TGCAGCGTAAAATACGTCAACGAGCAGTACTTC	CSVKYVNEQYF
TRBV27	few	TRBJ2-7	-	TGTGCCAGCGGCCGCTACGAGCAGTACTTC	CASGRYEQYF
TRBV7-9	once	TRBJ2-3	-	TGTGCCAGCAGCTTAGCCCACACAGTTGCAGATACGCAGTATTTT	CASSLAHTVADTQYF
TRBV4-1	-	TRBJ2-7	-	TGCGCCAGCAGCCAAGCCCCACCCAGGGGAGACGAGCAGTACTTC	CASSQAPPRGDEQYF
TRBV5-3	-	TRBJ1-1	TRBD1	TGTGCCAGAAGCGACAGGGAGAACACTGAAGCTTTCTTT	CARSDRENTEAFF
TRBV7-9	-	TRBJ2-3	-	TGTGCCAGCACCTCAGAGGGCACAGATACGCAGTATTTT	CASTSEGTDTQYF
TRBV27	-	TRBJ1-2	TRBD1	TGTGCCAGCAGTCCACTAACCGGGACAGGGGGTAATGGCTACACCTTC	CASSPLTGTGGNGYTF
TRBV7-6	once	TRBJ1-2	-	TGTGCCAGCAGCTTTAACTCAAAGACGGGAACTAACTATGGCTACACCTTC	CASSFNSKTGTNYGYTF
TRBV4-1	-	TRBJ2-3	-	TGCGCCAGCAGCCTCGGGACTAGCACAGATACGCAGTATTTT	CASSLGTSTDTQYF
TRBV7-2	once	TRBJ1-5	TRBD1	TGTGCCAGCACCCTGACAGGGGGCAGCAATCAGCCCCAGCATTTT	CASTLTGGSNQPQHF
TRBV19	-	TRBJ2-6	-	TGTGCCAGTAGTATTTTGGTTGCTGGGGCCAACGTCCTGACTTTC	CASSILVAGANVLTF